The present T cell receptor (beta chain) was sequenced within a study of beta chain features in type 1 diabetes. Points from the study as a whole: Type 1 diabetes patients had TCRB CDR3s that were shorter (moderately but significantly so) in all four CD4+ subsets.

Trimming stripped 0 bases from V and 1 base from J, with 19 bases between. Germline V gene data show CDR1 as GTSNPN and CDR2 as SVGIG (reference sequence). This CDR3 is built from 18 residues. As concerns this clone: Its matching antigen is unknown.

The investigators reverse transcribed all of the isolated RNA, so they sequenced expressed TCRB transcripts. Using immunoSEQ multiplex PCR, the repertoire was profiled, and TCRdb retains in-frame clones only, with some absent. This repertoire shows 120,000 to 150,000 clones, about 10% found once; its top ten account for under 1.5%. Sequenced material: naive CD4+ T cells from blood. The source is a man younger than 30 in good health. The chain combines TRBV30 with TRBJ1-5; no reliable D call. The CDR3: CAWSVARVSVWSNQPQHF. CDR3 DNA sequence: TGTGCCTGGAGTGTAGCCCGGGTGAGTGTATGGAGCAATCAGCCCCAGCATTTT.